These 32 T cell receptor beta chains came from one sample sequenced in a study of T cells after yellow fever vaccination. TCRdb ran MiXCR on the 5' RACE reads and lists one entry per CDR3 protein. The sample has 450,000 to 550,000 distinct CDR3 sequences; 15% to 20% are singletons. The sample here was PBMCs, taken 15 days after the yellow fever booster vaccination. Source of these receptors: a man in his thirties or forties who received the YFV17D yellow fever vaccine.

V and J are TRBV5-1 and TRBJ2-7; perhaps TRBD1 as D (6 bases). V was trimmed by 4 bases and J by 2 bases, leaving 13 bases between them. CDR3 length: 14 amino acids. Germline values: CDR1 SGHRS, CDR2 YFSETQ. The CDR3 spells CASSPGTLTYEQYF. The CDR3 coding sequence is TGCGCCAGCAGCCCGGGGACATTAACCTACGAGCAGTACTTC.

This clonotype was observed a handful of times. V usage is TRBV7-8 and J usage is TRBJ2-3, with a weak D call TRBD1 (6 bases). The CDR3 runs to 16 residues. V was cut by 1 base and J by 2 bases, with 13 bases left in between. Germline CDR1 SGHVS, CDR2 FQNEAQ. The CDR3 nucleotides read TGTGCCAGCAGCTTAGGGGGTAGGGGGTACACAGATACGCAGTATTTT. Its translation is CASSLGGRGYTDTQYF.

The count of this clonotype is one. The rearrangement joins TRBV7-2 to TRBJ2-5; unclear D gene. The ends were cut back, 3 bases at V and 7 bases at J, with 12 bases in the middle. CDR1 is SGHTA, CDR2 FQGNSA, per germline. The CDR3 sequence is 13 residues long. CDR3 amino acids: CASSFGLLGTQYF. The CDR3 DNA reads TGTGCCAGCAGCTTCGGTCTCCTCGGGACCCAGTACTTC. Full variable domain (outside the CDR3, taken from reference TRBV7-2 and TRBJ2-5): GAGVSQSPSNKVTEKGKDVELRCDPISGHTALYWYRQSLGQGLEFLIYFQGNSAPDKSGLPSDRFSAERTGGSVSTLTIQRTQQEDSAVYLCASSFGLLGTQYFGPGTRLLVL.

The sample holds a few counts of this clonotype. This chain uses TRBV6-5 with TRBJ2-1; TRBD1 matches 12 bases. The CDR3 consists of 14 residues. The V gene end was trimmed by 4 bases and the J gene end by 12 bases; junction bases not matched to a gene: 7. Per germline, CDR1 MNHEY and CDR2 SVGAGI. CDR3 sequence (DNA): TGTGCCAGCAGTTGGGGACAGGGGGCGCGGGGGCAGTTCTTC. Protein sequence: CASSWGQGARGQFF.

This clonotype occurred a few times. The chain couples TRBV4-3 to TRBJ2-1; D not certain. Germline V CDR1 and CDR2: LGHNA, YSLEER. The CDR3 is 15 residues long. Trimming removed 0 bases from V and 0 bases from J, with 6 bases in between. Here the CDR3 reads CASSQDLYSYNEQFF. In DNA, the CDR3 is TGCGCCAGCAGCCAAGACCTCTACTCCTACAATGAGCAGTTCTTC.

J is TRBJ2-2 and V is TRBV4-1, with 7 positions matching TRBD2. V lost 1 base to trimming and J lost 6 bases; unmatched junction nucleotides: 17. From germline, CDR1 is MGHRA and CDR2 YSYEKL. This CDR3 comprises 19 residues. CDR3 DNA sequence: TGCGCCAGCAGCCAAGTGGCGTGGGCGGGGGAGCACCCCTCCGGGGAGCTGTTTTTT. Translating gives CASSQVAWAGEHPSGELFF.

This clonotype was counted between two and nine times. This rearrangement joins TRBV29-1 to TRBJ2-1; 10 bases agree with TRBD2. The CDR3 has 15 amino acids. Germline V gene lookup returns CDR1 SQVTM and CDR2 ANQGSEA. J was trimmed by 6 bases and V by 4 bases; bases with no gene match: 9. CDR3 sequence: CSVVPGLAVGNEQFF. For the CDR3, the DNA is TGCAGCGTTGTCCCCGGACTAGCGGTGGGCAATGAGCAGTTCTTC.

This clonotype showed up just a few times. The V and J genes are TRBV7-9 and TRBJ1-2; D remains unclear. The CDR3 sequence is 16 residues long. The V gene's germline CDR1 is SEHNR and CDR2 FQNEAQ (reference sequence). Between the trimmed V and J ends, which lost 2 bases and 4 bases, there was a span of 17 bases. CDR3 nucleotide sequence: TGTGCCAGCAGCTTAAAGGGTGTTGAGTATGGCTATGGCTACACCTTC. Its translation: CASSLKGVEYGYGYTF.

The chain links TRBV7-2 to TRBJ1-1; 7 bases are a match to TRBD1. Germline trimming cut 5 bases from V and 7 bases from J; bases unmatched to any gene: 4. The CDR3 runs to 12 residues. CDR1 is SGHTA and CDR2 is FQGNSA in the germline V gene. The CDR3 DNA is TGTGCCAGCAGCATCCCAGGGGGTGAAGCTTTCTTT. This gives the protein CASSIPGGEAFF.

The chain joins TRBV10-1 to TRBJ2-1, with a weak D call TRBD2 (5 bases). Per germline, CDR1 WNHNN and CDR2 SYGVQD (reference sequence). V lost 8 bases and J lost 7, with 9 bases in between. The CDR3 runs to 11 residues. In DNA form, the CDR3 reads TGCGCCAGCGGAGACTATAATGAGCAGTTCTTC. Amino acids: CASGDYNEQFF.

The rearrangement uses TRBV7-2 and TRBJ2-3; D unresolved. Trimming pared 1 base from V and 2 bases from J, leaving 7 bases between. Germline V gives CDR1 SGHTA, CDR2 FQGNSA. This CDR3 is 14 amino acids long. The CDR3 protein is CASSLDPNTDTQYF. The CDR3 DNA reads as TGTGCCAGCAGCTTAGATCCTAACACAGATACGCAGTATTTT.

This clonotype was seen a handful of times. This chain links TRBV9 with TRBJ1-4; 8 nucleotides agree with TRBD1. The V and J ends lost 2 bases and 6 bases, in that order; junction bases with no gene match: 6. The CDR3 extends over 15 amino acids. Germline V lookup: CDR1 SGDLS, CDR2 YYNGEE. The CDR3 DNA is TGTGCCAGCAGCGTGCAAGTGACAGGGGATGAAAAACTGTTTTTT. Translation gives CASSVQVTGDEKLFF.

This clonotype turned up a few times. The chain couples TRBV27 to TRBJ2-5; weak D call: TRBD1 (6 bases). The length of the CDR3 is 13 residues. CDR1 is MNHEY and CDR2 is SMNVEV in the germline V gene (reference sequence). V was clipped by 6 bases and J by 3 bases, with 11 bases between them. CDR3 sequence (DNA): TGTGCCAGCAGCCAAAGACAGGAAGAGACCCAGTACTTC. Amino acid sequence: CASSQRQEETQYF.

This chain uses TRBV10-3 with TRBJ2-2, with D uncertain. The CDR3 spans 13 residues. The V gene's germline CDR1 is ENHRY and CDR2 SYGVKD. Trimming pared 3 bases from V and 10 bases from J, leaving 12 bases between. The CDR3 loop reads CAISDRDGLELFF. The DNA of the CDR3 is TGTGCCATCAGTGACCGCGACGGGCTGGAGCTGTTTTTT.

The rearrangement uses TRBV20-1 and TRBJ1-2; D uncertain. The germline V and J ends were trimmed by 0 bases and 3 bases, with 8 bases remaining between them. Germline V CDR1 and CDR2: DFQATT, SNEGSKA (reference sequence). The CDR3 loop spans 13 amino acids. The CDR3 DNA reads TGCAGTGCTAGAGATCGACTGTACTATGGCTACACCTTC. Encoded protein: CSARDRLYYGYTF.

The chain links TRBV10-3 to TRBJ1-3; D gene uncertain. Germline lookup yields CDR1 ENHRY and CDR2 SYGVKD. Deletions cut 3 bases from V and 4 bases from J, with 10 bases between. The length of the CDR3 is 14 residues. CDR3 nucleotide sequence: TGTGCCATCAGTGATGGCACGAAAGGAAACACCATATATTTT. Protein: CAISDGTKGNTIYF.

This clonotype has a handful of counts. This chain links TRBV20-1 with TRBJ1-3, with no clear D. V was clipped by 6 bases and J by 2 bases, with 11 bases between them. CDR1 is DFQATT and CDR2 is SNEGSKA in the germline V gene (reference sequence). The CDR3 is 13 amino acids. The CDR3 DNA is TGCAGTGCCACTAAGACGGCTGGAAACACCATATATTTT. Amino acid sequence: CSATKTAGNTIYF.

CDR3 DNA sequence: TGCGCCAGCAGCTTGGCCCCTGGGACATCCATAAACGAGCAGTACTTC. This translates into CASSLAPGTSINEQYF. The chain employs TRBV5-1 and TRBJ2-7; tentative D call: TRBD1 (6 bases). The CDR3 has 16 amino acids. V gave up 0 bases and J gave up 5 bases, with 18 bases separating them. Germline lookup yields CDR1 SGHRS and CDR2 YFSETQ.

Only a few counts were recorded for this clonotype. This chain links TRBV9 with TRBJ2-7, with TRBD2 matching 10 bases. This CDR3 has 14 residues. Germline CDR1 is SGDLS and CDR2 is YYNGEE. V gave up 6 bases and J gave up 2 bases; unmatched junction bases: 5. Here the CDR3 reads CASTPSGSTYEQYF. Written as DNA, the CDR3 is TGTGCCAGCACCCCTAGCGGGAGCACCTACGAGCAGTACTTC.

The chain links TRBV24-1 to TRBJ2-3; D remains ambiguous. V dropped 9 bases and J dropped 0 bases, with 12 bases sitting between them. The CDR3 is 14 amino acids. CDR1 KGHDR and CDR2 SFDVKD come from the germline V gene. This CDR3 is CATGRTGSTDTQYF. The CDR3 nucleotides are TGTGCCACCGGAAGAACGGGTAGCACAGATACGCAGTATTTT.

This clonotype has more than one count but fewer than ten. This chain connects TRBV12-3 or TRBV12-4 to TRBJ2-1; D tentatively reads TRBD1 or TRBD2 (5 bases each). The CDR3 is made up of 14 amino acids. V lost 4 bases and J lost 6, with 13 bases in between. CDR3 coding DNA: TGTGCCAGCAGTTACCTGGGGGTGGGCAATGAGCAGTTCTTC. Translating gives CASSYLGVGNEQFF.

This clonotype showed up just a few times. V is TRBV20-1 and J is TRBJ1-3; no definite D call. Germline V gene sequence: CDR1 DFQATT, CDR2 SNEGSKA (reference sequence). Trimming cost V 5 bases and J 2 bases, with 7 bases left between them. The CDR3 totals 12 residues. CDR3 bases: TGCAGTGCTTGGGGTACTGGAAACACCATATATTTT. Its translation is CSAWGTGNTIYF.

Only a few counts were recorded for this clonotype. The chain links TRBV14 to TRBJ2-5; D ambiguous. The CDR3 runs to 13 residues. Between the trimmed V and J ends, which lost 0 bases and 4 bases, there was a span of 6 bases. Germline lookup yields CDR1 SGHDN and CDR2 FVKESK. Written as DNA, the CDR3 is TGTGCCAGCAGCCAAGATCATATAGAGACCCAGTACTTC. Amino acid sequence: CASSQDHIETQYF.

In its sample, this clonotype was seen a few times. The V call is TRBV20-1, the J call TRBJ2-5, with unresolved D. Trimming removed 5 bases at V and 4 bases at J, with 5 bases between. This CDR3 has 10 residues. Germline values: CDR1 DFQATT, CDR2 SNEGSKA (reference sequence). The CDR3 nucleotides are TGCAGTGCTTTCGGAGAGACCCAGTACTTC. Protein: CSAFGETQYF.

This chain uses TRBV6-5 with TRBJ2-7, with a weak D call TRBD1 (7 bases). CDR3 length equals 16 residues. Trimming took off 0 bases at V and 1 base at J, with 13 bases between the two ends. Per germline, CDR1 MNHEY and CDR2 SVGAGI. CDR3 region: CASSYSGRGASYEQYF. CDR3 DNA: TGTGCCAGCAGTTACTCGGGCAGGGGGGCATCCTACGAGCAGTACTTC.

This clonotype was seen only a few times. J is TRBJ2-7 and V is TRBV12-3 or TRBV12-4; D remains unclear. The length of the CDR3 is 12 residues. V dropped 5 bases and J dropped 6 bases, with 11 bases sitting between them. The chain's CDR3 is CASSTTSGEQYF. The DNA for the CDR3 is TGTGCCAGCAGTACAACCTCTGGCGAGCAGTACTTC.

This clonotype was counted ten times or more. J is TRBJ2-7 and V is TRBV7-2, with 12 bases identical to TRBD2. Trimming at V came to 6 bases and at J to 4 bases, leaving 7 bases not matched to a gene. Germline V gene data show CDR1 as SGHTA and CDR2 as FQGNSA. The CDR3 spans 15 residues. CDR3 bases: TGTGCCAGCAGAAGACTAGCGGGAGTGGGGTACGAGCAGTACTTC. It specifies CASRRLAGVGYEQYF.

The chain couples TRBV6-2 or TRBV6-3 to TRBJ2-5; D is possibly TRBD1 or TRBD2 (5 bases each). V gave up 9 bases and J gave up 1 base, with 15 bases separating them. This CDR3 is built from 14 residues. Germline V gives CDR1 MNHEY, CDR2 SVGEGT. CDR3 sequence reads: CARNERGVQETQYF. The CDR3 DNA sequence: TGTGCCAGGAATGAACGGGGCGTCCAAGAGACCCAGTACTTC.

This clonotype has more than one count but fewer than ten. The rearrangement joins TRBV20-1 to TRBJ2-1; D not certain. The CDR3 covers 15 residues. Trimming stripped 2 bases from V and 4 bases from J, with 15 bases between. The germline CDR1 and CDR2 sequences are DFQATT and SNEGSKA (reference sequence). DNA for the CDR3: TGCAGTGCTAGAATGGTCGGGCATAGATACAATGAGCAGTTCTTC. As protein: CSARMVGHRYNEQFF.

In this sample, this clonotype turned up a few times. The chain carries TRBV28 and TRBJ2-7, with 9 bases that match TRBD2. This CDR3 region has 14 residues. Germline CDR1 and CDR2: MDHEN and SYDVKM. The trim removed 7 bases at V and 3 bases at J, leaving 7 bases unmatched. The CDR3 loop is CASTLTSGGYEQYF. Here the CDR3 DNA reads TGTGCCAGCACCCTGACTAGCGGAGGCTACGAGCAGTACTTC. The full variable domain, in which reference TRBV28 and TRBJ2-7 provide the parts outside the CDR3, is DVKVTQSSRYLVKRTGEKVFLECVQDMDHENMFWYRQDPGLGLRLIYFSYDVKMKEKGDIPEGYSVSREKKERFSLILESASTNQTSMYLCASTLTSGGYEQYFGPGTRLTVT.

This clonotype was counted only a few times. The chain uses TRBV4-2 and TRBJ2-2; D is unclear. Germline V gene lookup returns CDR1 LGHNA and CDR2 YNFKEQ. This CDR3 contains 15 residues. Trimming shortened V by 0 bases and J by 5 bases, and 10 bases separated the two germline ends. CDR3 sequence: CASSQDLLKTGELFF. In nucleotides, the CDR3 is TGTGCCAGCAGCCAAGATCTGTTGAAGACCGGGGAGCTGTTTTTT.

The rearrangement joins TRBV6-2 or TRBV6-3 to TRBJ2-1, with D tentatively TRBD1 (5 bases). The CDR3 runs to 15 residues. V was trimmed by 3 bases and J by 7 bases, leaving 16 bases between them. The germline V gene encodes CDR1 MNHEY and CDR2 SVGEGT. CDR3 sequence: CASSYVDILRNEQFF. The CDR3, as DNA: TGTGCCAGCAGTTATGTGGACATCCTAAGGAATGAGCAGTTCTTC.